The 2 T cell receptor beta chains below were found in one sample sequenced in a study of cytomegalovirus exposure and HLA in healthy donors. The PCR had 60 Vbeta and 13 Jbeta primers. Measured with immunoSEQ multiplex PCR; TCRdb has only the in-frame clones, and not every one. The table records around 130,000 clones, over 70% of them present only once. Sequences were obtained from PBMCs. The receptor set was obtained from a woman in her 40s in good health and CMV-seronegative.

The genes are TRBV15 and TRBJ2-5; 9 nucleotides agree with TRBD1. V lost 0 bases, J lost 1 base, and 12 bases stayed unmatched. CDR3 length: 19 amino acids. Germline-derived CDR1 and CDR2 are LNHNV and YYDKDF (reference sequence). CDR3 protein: CATSRDRPGQGDFQETQYF. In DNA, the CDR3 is TGTGCCACCAGCAGAGATCGACCGGGACAGGGTGACTTCCAAGAGACCCAGTACTTC. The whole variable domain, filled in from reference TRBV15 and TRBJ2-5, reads DAMVIQNPRYQVTQFGKPVTLSCSQTLNHNVMYWYQQKSSQAPKLLFHYYDKDFNNEADTPDNFQSRRPNTSFCFLDIRSPGLGDTAMYLCATSRDRPGQGDFQETQYFGPGTRLLVL.

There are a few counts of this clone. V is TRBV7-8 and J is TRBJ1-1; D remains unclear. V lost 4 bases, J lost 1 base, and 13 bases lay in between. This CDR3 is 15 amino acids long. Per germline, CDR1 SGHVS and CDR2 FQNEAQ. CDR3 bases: TGTGCCAGCAGCTCCCGCGAGGGATCGAACACTGAAGCTTTCTTT. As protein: CASSSREGSNTEAFF.